The present T cell receptor beta chain was sequenced within a study of blood T cell repertoires in COVID-19. On the study more broadly: PBMCs, B-cell-depleted T cells, or T cells were the source of the cDNA or gDNA that made up the material.

While infection was still active, Seattle patients were enrolled and then followed longitudinally. Using immunoSEQ multiplex PCR, the repertoire was profiled, and TCRdb retains in-frame clones only, with some absent. The top ten clones hold about 0.91% of a sample with 450,000 or so clones, 85% to 90% of them seen once. The germline CDR1 and CDR2 sequences are SGHRS and YFSETQ. The J segment lost 2 bases and the V segment lost 2 bases, leaving 3 bases of the junction unmatched. This CDR3 has 15 amino acids. The chain uses TRBV5-1 and TRBJ2-2, with 7 positions matching TRBD1. This receptor was obtained from a man between 18 and 29 years old with COVID-19, enrolled during active disease. Specimen: peripheral blood. In nucleotides, the CDR3 is TGCGCCAGCAGCTTCGGGGACAGCAACACCGGGGAGCTGTTTTTT. Protein product: CASSFGDSNTGELFF.